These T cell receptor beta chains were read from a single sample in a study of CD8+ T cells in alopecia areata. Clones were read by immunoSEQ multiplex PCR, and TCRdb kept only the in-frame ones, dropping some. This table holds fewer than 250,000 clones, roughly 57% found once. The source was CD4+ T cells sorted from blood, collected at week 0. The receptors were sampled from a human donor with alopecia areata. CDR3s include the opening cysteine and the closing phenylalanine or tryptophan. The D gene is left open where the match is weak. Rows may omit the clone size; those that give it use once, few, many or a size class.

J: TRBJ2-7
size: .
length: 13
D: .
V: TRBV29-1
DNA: TGCAGCGTCCTAGACAGGACCTCCTACGAGCAGTACTTC
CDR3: CSVLDRTSYEQYF

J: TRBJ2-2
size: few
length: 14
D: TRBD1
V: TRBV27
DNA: TGTGCCAGCAGGCCGGACAGGGTCACCGGGGAGCTGTTTTTT
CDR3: CASRPDRVTGELFF

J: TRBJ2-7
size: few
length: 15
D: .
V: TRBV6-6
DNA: TGTGCCAGCAGCCAAGGGGGCGGGGGATACTACGAGCAGTACTTC
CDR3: CASSQGGGGYYEQYF

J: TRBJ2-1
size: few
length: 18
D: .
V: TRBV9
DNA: TGTGCCAGCAGCTCAAGAGGTTCGGCGGTTCCTGCCTACAATGAGCAGTTCTTC
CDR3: CASSSRGSAVPAYNEQFF

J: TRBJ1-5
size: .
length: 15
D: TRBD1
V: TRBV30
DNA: TGTGCCTGGAGTGAAGGCAGGGGGCTGTGGCAGCCCCAGCATTTT
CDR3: CAWSEGRGLWQPQHF

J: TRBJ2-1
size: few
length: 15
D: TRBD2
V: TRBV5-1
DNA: TGCGCCAGCAGCTTGTCAAGCGGGAGTGGGTATGAGCAGTTCTTC
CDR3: CASSLSSGSGYEQFF

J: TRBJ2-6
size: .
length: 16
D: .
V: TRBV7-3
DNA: TGTGCCAGCAGCGCGCCACCCGGTTCTGGGGCCAACGTCCTGACTTTC
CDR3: CASSAPPGSGANVLTF

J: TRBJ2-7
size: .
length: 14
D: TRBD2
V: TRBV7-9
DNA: TGTGCCAGCAGCGCCGCCGGGACTAACTACGAGCAGTACTTC
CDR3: CASSAAGTNYEQYF

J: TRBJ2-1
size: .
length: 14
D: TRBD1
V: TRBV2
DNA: TGTGCCAGCAGTCCGATGACAGGGCGGAGTGAGCAGTTCTTC
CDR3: CASSPMTGRSEQFF

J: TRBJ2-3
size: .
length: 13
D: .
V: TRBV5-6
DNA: TGTGCCAGCAGCTTGGCCAACACAGATACGCAGTATTTT
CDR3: CASSLANTDTQYF

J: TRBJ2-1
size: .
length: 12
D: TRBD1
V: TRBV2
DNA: TGTGCCAGCAGTAAACAGGGGGATGAGCAGTTCTTC
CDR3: CASSKQGDEQFF

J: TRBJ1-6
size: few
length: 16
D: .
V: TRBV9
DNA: TGTGCCAGCAGCGTAGAAGGGGATGCTCATAATTCACCCCTCCACTTT
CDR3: CASSVEGDAHNSPLHF

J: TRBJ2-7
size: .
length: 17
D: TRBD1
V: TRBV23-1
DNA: TGCGCCAGCAGTCCAAATATCAGACAGGGTTTTTCCCACGAGCAGTACTTC
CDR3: CASSPNIRQGFSHEQYF

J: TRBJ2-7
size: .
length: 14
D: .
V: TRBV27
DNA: TGTGCCAGCAGCCCCACCAGGGTCCCCTACGAGCAGTACTTC
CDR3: CASSPTRVPYEQYF